The clone carrying this T cell receptor beta chain appeared once. Its specificity is not known. Clones were read by immunoSEQ multiplex PCR, and TCRdb kept only the in-frame ones, dropping some. Altogether approximately 100,000 clones are present, 90% being singletons, with the ten largest covering 0.48%. This specimen comes from a study of OX40 agonist ivuxolimab in advanced cancers. Study-level points and caveats: People who partly responded at 0.1-3.0 mg/kg had some of the least clonal expansion seen. CD4+ and CD8+ blood T cells expanded clonally by week 6 at 0.1 to 3.0 mg/kg.

The CDR3 is made up of 13 amino acids. V lost 9 bases and J lost 7, with 18 bases in between. CDR1 MNHGY and CDR2 SAAAGT come from the germline V gene. The input for sequencing was CD4+ or CD8+ T cells sorted from blood, taken in a trial of the OX40 agonist ivuxolimab. The chain combines TRBV6-8 with TRBJ1-2; no firm D call. The source is an adult with an advanced solid tumor such as melanoma, head and neck, liver or kidney cancer. For the CDR3, the DNA is TGTGCCAGGTTGACCTTATACACTTCTGGCTACACCTTC. It yields the protein CARLTLYTSGYTF.